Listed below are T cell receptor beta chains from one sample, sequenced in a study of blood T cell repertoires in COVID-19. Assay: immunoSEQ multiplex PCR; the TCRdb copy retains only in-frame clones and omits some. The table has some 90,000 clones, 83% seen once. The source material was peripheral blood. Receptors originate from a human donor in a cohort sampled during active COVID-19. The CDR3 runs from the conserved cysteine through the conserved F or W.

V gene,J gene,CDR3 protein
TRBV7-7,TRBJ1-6,CASSLEAPAPPGTGVSPLHF
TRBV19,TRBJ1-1,CASSIQGHEAFF
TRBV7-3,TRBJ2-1,CASSLASGGSYNEQFF
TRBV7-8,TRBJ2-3,CASSLDRGLADTQYF
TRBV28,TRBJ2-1,CASGDGGGSTYNEQFF
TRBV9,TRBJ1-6,CASSPGDRGRSPLHF
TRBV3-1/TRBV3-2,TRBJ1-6,CASSQDRGSYSPLHF
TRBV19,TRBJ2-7,CASSLGGQVAYEQYF
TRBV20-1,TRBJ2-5,CSASGSSGSQETQYF
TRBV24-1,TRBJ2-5,CATSDPTGGERETQYF
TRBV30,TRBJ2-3,CAWRLTGGPSTDTQYF
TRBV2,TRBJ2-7,CASSEEMGGLFSYEQYF
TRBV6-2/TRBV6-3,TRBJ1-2,CASSYVGEGYTF
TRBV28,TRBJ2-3,CASRPTTDTQYF
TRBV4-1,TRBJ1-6,CASSQGQGYNSPLHF
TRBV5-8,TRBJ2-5,CASSLLTGYQETQYF
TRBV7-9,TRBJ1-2,CASSSSEGYGYTF
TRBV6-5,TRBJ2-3,CASRGLGTDTQYF
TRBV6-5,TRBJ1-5,CASSPGTGFNQPQHF
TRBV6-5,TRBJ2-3,CASRQAGEGTDTQYF
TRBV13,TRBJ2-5,CASSPRTGGETQYF
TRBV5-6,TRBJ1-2,CASSSTGAGYGYTF
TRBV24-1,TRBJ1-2,CAPQRVFYGYTF
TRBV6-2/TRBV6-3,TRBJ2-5,CASSYPGLAAETQYF
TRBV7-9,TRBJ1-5,CASSLEGGRQPQHF
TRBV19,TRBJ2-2,CASNRQGPNTGELFF
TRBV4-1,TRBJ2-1,CASSQEHRGSYNEQFF
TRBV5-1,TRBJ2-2,CASSLLRPGDTGELFF
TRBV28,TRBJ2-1,CASSERELYNEQFF
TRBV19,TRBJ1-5,CASSLGGGNNQPQHF
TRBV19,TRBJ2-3,CASTAPGTSGGTDTQYF
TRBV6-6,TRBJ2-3,CASSGPGQRGTDTQYF
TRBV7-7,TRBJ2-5,CASSLGTGIQETQYF
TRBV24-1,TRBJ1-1,CATSERGDRGAFF
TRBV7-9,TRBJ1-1,CASSLRQGGTEAFF